The following is a TCR beta chain sequence with its context. Its antigen is still unknown. The sample is drawn from a study of cytomegalovirus exposure and HLA in healthy donors. Findings of the study overall: As a later analysis showed, several of the most significant clusters appeared to be linked to common viral pathogens.

The PCR was carried out with 60 Vbeta primers and 13 Jbeta primers. Here immunoSEQ multiplex PCR was the method, and the copy in TCRdb shows in-frame clones only, minus some. The table has approximately 100,000 clones, 65% to 80% seen once. The sequence was collected from a woman between 50 and 59 years old in good health and CMV-seropositive. The specimen was PBMCs.

The CDR3 here is CASSERGKRNQPQHF. The CDR3 DNA sequence: TGTGCCAGCAGTGAACGAGGCAAACGGAATCAGCCCCAGCATTTT. This chain connects TRBV6-1 to TRBJ1-5; D is uncertain. V dropped 2 bases and J dropped 4 bases, with 12 bases sitting between them. CDR3 length equals 15 residues. Looked up from germline, CDR1 is MNHNS and CDR2 is SASEGT.